These 15 T cell receptor beta chains were all obtained from the same sample, sequenced in a study of blood T cell repertoires in COVID-19 (dated by TCRdb to about 2020). Receptor amplification or capture employed the immunoSEQ multiplex PCR assay. Entries here come from immuneACCESS through TCRdb and include only in-frame sequences with V and J called. Some clones fail to appear in such tables; in the studies checked, an unresolved V gene covers under half of the shortfall, and the cause of the remainder is unknown. In this sample the table shows about 51,000 clones, roughly 90% of which occur a single time. Clones ranked in the top ten supply 3% to 3.5% of the sample. Sample: peripheral blood. The receptor set was obtained from a middle-aged man with acute or convalescent COVID-19.

V gene TRBV10-3 combines with J gene TRBJ2-7; weak D call: TRBD2 (5 bases). This CDR3 has 15 residues. Germline lookup yields CDR1 ENHRY and CDR2 SYGVKD. V was cut by 4 bases and J by 3 bases, with 16 bases left in between. CDR3: CAISGVAGKNYEQYF. CDR3 DNA sequence: TGTGCCATCAGTGGAGTCGCCGGGAAAAACTACGAGCAGTACTTC.

This clone showed up just once. The chain combines TRBV24-1 with TRBJ2-1, with D perhaps TRBD1 (6 bases). V gave up 1 base and J gave up 10 bases, with 13 bases separating them. Germline loops: CDR1 KGHDR, CDR2 SFDVKD. This CDR3 is 14 amino acids long. CDR3 loop: CATSDLSADREQFF. In DNA form, the CDR3 reads TGTGCCACCAGTGATTTATCCGCCGACAGGGAGCAGTTCTTC.

The chain employs TRBV6-5 and TRBJ1-5; 8 nucleotides align to TRBD1. The V segment lost 6 bases and the J segment 4 bases; nucleotides outside the gene matches: 5. CDR1 and CDR2 (germline): MNHEY, SVGAGI. The CDR3 has 14 amino acids. This CDR3 is CASRRTGFNQPQHF. CDR3 in DNA: TGTGCCAGCAGAAGGACAGGGTTTAATCAGCCCCAGCATTTT.

The chain combines TRBV6-1 with TRBJ1-6; possibly TRBD1 for D (5 bases). V lost 3 bases to trimming and J lost 9 bases, with 12 bases between them. The germline V gene has CDR1 MNHNS and CDR2 SASEGT. CDR3 length: 14 amino acids. CDR3 amino acids: CASSDRGDPSPLHF. The CDR3 coding sequence is TGTGCCAGCAGTGATCGGGGGGATCCTTCACCCCTCCACTTT.

This chain uses TRBV7-3 with TRBJ2-3, with D possibly matching TRBD2 (5 bases). Germline V gene data show CDR1 as SGHTA and CDR2 as FQGTGA. Trimming pared 2 bases from V and 4 bases from J, leaving 10 bases between. The CDR3 length is 14 residues. Here the CDR3 DNA reads TGTGCCAGCAGCTTAGAGGGTAGGGCAGATACGCAGTATTTT. It yields the protein CASSLEGRADTQYF.

This clone was seen once. The rearrangement links TRBV9 to TRBJ2-1, with D perhaps matching TRBD2 (6 bases). The CDR3 is 15 amino acids. Per germline, CDR1 SGDLS and CDR2 YYNGEE. V was pared by 0 bases and J by 4 bases, with 11 bases between. The CDR3 nucleotides read TGTGCCAGCAGCGTAGGAGCGGGTACATACAATGAGCAGTTCTTC. Translation gives CASSVGAGTYNEQFF.

The CDR3 nucleotides read TGCGCCAGCAGCGGAGGCGGGTTAGGGGAGCAGTACTTC. Translated: CASSGGGLGEQYF. The rearrangement uses TRBV4-1 and TRBJ2-7, with TRBD2 as a possible D gene (5 bases). The CDR3 spans 13 residues. Germline CDR1 is MGHRA and CDR2 is YSYEKL. Trimming took 5 bases from V and 7 from J, leaving 15 bases between them.

The table lists this clone with a count of one. The chain combines TRBV7-2 with TRBJ2-3; tentative D call: TRBD2 (5 bases). Trimming removed 3 bases from V and 4 bases from J, with 11 bases in between. The CDR3 length is 14 residues. Germline V gene data show CDR1 as SGHTA and CDR2 as FQGNSA. CDR3 in amino acids: CASSLEALPDTQYF. As DNA, the CDR3 is TGTGCCAGCAGCTTGGAGGCCCTCCCAGATACGCAGTATTTT.

The V and J genes are TRBV7-2 and TRBJ2-1; a weak D match, TRBD2 (6 bases). Deletions cut 1 base from V and 0 bases from J, with 10 bases between. The CDR3 runs 16 residues. Germline CDR1 and CDR2: SGHTA and FQGNSA. For the CDR3, the DNA is TGTGCCAGCAGCTTAGGTTCCGGGAGCTCCTACAATGAGCAGTTCTTC. It specifies CASSLGSGSSYNEQFF. The full variable domain, in which reference TRBV7-2 and TRBJ2-1 provide the parts outside the CDR3, is GAGVSQSPSNKVTEKGKDVELRCDPISGHTALYWYRQSLGQGLEFLIYFQGNSAPDKSGLPSDRFSAERTGGSVSTLTIQRTQQEDSAVYLCASSLGSGSSYNEQFFGPGTRLTVL.

This clone occurred once. The chain combines TRBV19 with TRBJ1-2; 7 nucleotides agree with TRBD1. J gave up 7 bases and V 5 bases, and 7 bases lay outside the gene matches. CDR1 and CDR2 (germline): LNHDA, SQIVND (reference sequence). The CDR3 loop spans 13 amino acids. The CDR3 region has the DNA TGTGCCAGTAGTTCGACAGGGATCACTGGCTACACCTTC. This gives the protein CASSSTGITGYTF.

The chain recombines TRBV2 with TRBJ2-7, with 7 bases that match TRBD2. The CDR3 contains 11 residues. The V gene's germline CDR1 is SNHLY and CDR2 FYNNEI. The V segment lost 9 bases and the J segment 7 bases; nucleotides outside the gene matches: 6. CDR3 nucleotide sequence: TGTGCCAGTTTTCGGGAGGCAGAGCAGTACTTC. Residues: CASFREAEQYF.

V gene TRBV18 combines with J gene TRBJ2-7; 12 bases match TRBD2. This CDR3 is built from 18 residues. V dropped 2 bases and J dropped 7; count of bases not matched to a gene: 15. The germline V gene encodes CDR1 KGHSH and CDR2 LQKENI. The CDR3 protein is CASSPSSGGAPSGREQYF. DNA of the CDR3: TGTGCCAGCTCACCATCTAGCGGGGGGGCCCCCTCTGGGAGAGAGCAGTACTTC.

V and J are TRBV29-1 and TRBJ1-2, with 8 bases lining up with TRBD1. The CDR3 sequence is 15 residues long. V was clipped by 0 bases and J by 0 bases; unmatched bases: 3. Germline V gives CDR1 SQVTM, CDR2 ANQGSEA. The DNA of the CDR3 is TGCAGCGTTGAAGATGGACAGGGTGCTAACTATGGCTACACCTTC. Its protein product is CSVEDGQGANYGYTF. Combining the CDR3 with reference TRBV29-1 and TRBJ1-2 gives the whole variable domain SAVISQKPSRDICQRGTSLTIQCQVDSQVTMMFWYRQQPGQSLTLIATANQGSEATYESGFVIDKFPISRPNLTFSTLTVSNMSPEDSSIYLCSVEDGQGANYGYTFGSGTRLTVV.

V usage is TRBV7-2 and J usage is TRBJ2-2; TRBD2 agrees at 11 bases. Germline V lookup: CDR1 SGHTA, CDR2 FQGNSA. This CDR3 region has 16 residues. V lost 4 bases to trimming and J lost 7 bases; unmatched junction nucleotides: 8. The CDR3 loop reads CASSSISGGAGGELFF. DNA of the CDR3: TGTGCCAGCAGCTCAATTAGCGGGGGGGCCGGCGGGGAGCTGTTTTTT.

This clone was recorded only once. Other DNA sequences in this sample translate to the same CDR3. The DNA of the CDR3 is TGTGCCAGTAGTATAGGGACAGGGATTTCCTACGAGCAGTACTTC. Residues: CASSIGTGISYEQYF. This chain connects TRBV19 to TRBJ2-7, with TRBD1 matching 8 bases. V lost 1 base to trimming and J lost 1 base; unmatched junction nucleotides: 3. This CDR3 has 15 residues. Looked up from germline, CDR1 is LNHDA and CDR2 is SQIVND (reference sequence).